The clone carrying this T cell receptor (beta chain) was counted ten times or more. The data were taken from a study of regulatory T cells in long-lasting Graves disease. The CDR3 loop spans 15 amino acids. Trimming cost V 5 bases and J 1 base, with 15 bases left between them. CDR1 and CDR2 (germline): SGHAT, FQNNGV. The time point was: newly diagnosed GD, antithyroid drugs for less than 3 months. PBMC-extracted RNA yielded the TCR library. Building the TCR beta libraries relied on iRepertoire HTBI primers, and CDR3 regions underwent Arm-PCR. TCRdb used MiXCR to reprocess the multiplex PCR reads, holding one entry per CDR3 protein. The sample contains around 480,000 distinct CDR3 sequences, more than 15% of which appear only once. These sequences were also reported in another study, on T cells in Graves' hyperthyroidism and ophthalmopathy.

The sample was peripheral blood mononuclear cells (PBMCs), taken at new diagnosis, from a patient treated with antithyroid drugs. The J gene is TRBJ2-7, the V gene TRBV11-2; tentative D call: TRBD1 (6 bases). This TCR derives from a woman aged 40-60 years with Graves disease. The CDR3 DNA is TGTGCCAGCAGCCTAGTCAGGGGTACGTCCTACGAGCAGTACTTC. Translated: CASSLVRGTSYEQYF.